This TCR beta chain emerged from a study of cytomegalovirus exposure and HLA in healthy donors. In regard to this clone: What it recognizes is unknown.

The PCR had 60 Vbeta and 13 Jbeta primers. The protocol was immunoSEQ multiplex PCR, while the TCRdb copy is restricted to in-frame clones and leaves out a portion. Of more than 35,000 clones in the sample, over 40% were seen once. V trimming: 3 bases; J trimming: 0 bases; junction bases outside the gene matches: 9. This CDR3 spans 16 amino acids. Germline V lookup: CDR1 SQVTM, CDR2 ANQGSEA. Points from the study as a whole: An analysis was carried out later, and it reportedly showed fewer N-insertions in an Asian-associated ancestry cluster than the 666-donor mean. Reports state that TCR beta sequences accurately predicted most subjects' HLA-A and HLA-B alleles.

What was sequenced was PBMCs. This sequence originates from a woman aged 40-49 years in good health and CMV-seropositive. The chain carries TRBV29-1 and TRBJ2-3, with 7 bases identical to TRBD2. CDR3: CSVEGGGLSSTDTQYF. CDR3 DNA: TGCAGCGTTGAGGGGGGAGGGCTAAGTAGCACAGATACGCAGTATTTT.